This T cell receptor (beta chain) is drawn from a study of blood T cell repertoires in COVID-19. Clones were sequenced by immunoSEQ multiplex PCR, and TCRdb holds only the in-frame ones, with some missing. The sample holds about 250,000 clones; approximately 89% are singletons and the top ten take about 5.9%. CDR1 is KGHSH, CDR2 LQKENI, per germline. This CDR3 spans 17 amino acids. On this clone itself: One end of the junction does not line up with germline, which may come from a read error.

The sequence was obtained from a woman between 25 and 40 years old with COVID-19, enrolled during active disease. Material for sequencing was peripheral blood. This sequence joins TRBV18 and TRBJ2-3, with a possible D match to TRBD2 (6 bases). CDR3 in amino acids: CASSPPKDSGYTDTQYF. The CDR3 bases are TGTGCCAGCTCCCCACCCAAAGATAGCGGATACACAGATACGCAGTATTTT. Supplemented by reference TRBV18 and TRBJ2-3, the full variable domain reads NAGVMQNPRHLVRRRGQEARLRCSPMKGHSHVYWYRQLPEEGLKFMVYLQKENIIDESGMPKERFSAEFPKEGPSILRIQQVVRGDSAAYFCASSPPKDSGYTDTQYFGPGTRLTVL.